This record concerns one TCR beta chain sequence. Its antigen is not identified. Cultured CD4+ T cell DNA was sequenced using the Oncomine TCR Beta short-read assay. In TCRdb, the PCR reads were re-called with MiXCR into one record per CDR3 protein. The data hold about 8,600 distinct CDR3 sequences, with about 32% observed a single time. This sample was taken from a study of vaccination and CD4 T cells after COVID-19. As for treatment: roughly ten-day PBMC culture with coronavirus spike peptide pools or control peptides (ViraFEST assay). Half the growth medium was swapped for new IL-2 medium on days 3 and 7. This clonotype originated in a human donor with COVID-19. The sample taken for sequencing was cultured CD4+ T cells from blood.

CDR3 region: CASSPSGGAGEQYF. As DNA, the CDR3 is TGTGCCAGCAGCCCTAGCGGGGGGGCGGGGGAGCAGTACTTC. The chain links TRBV9 to TRBJ2-7; 12 bases match TRBD2. The ends lost 4 bases at V and 7 bases at J; junction bases unmatched: 6. Germline CDR1 is SGDLS and CDR2 is YYNGEE. CDR3 size: 14 residues. Filled out from reference TRBV9 and TRBJ2-7, the complete variable domain reads DSGVTQTPKHLITATGQRVTLRCSPRSGDLSVYWYQQSLDQGLQFLIQYYNGEERAKGNILERFSAQQFPDLHSELNLSSLELGDSALYFCASSPSGGAGEQYFGPGTRLTVT.